A selection of T cell receptor beta chains follows, all from one sample in a study of shared clonotypes between healthy human individuals. The table came from immunoSEQ multiplex PCR; TCRdb's copy has only in-frame clones and leaves some out. This table holds 2.3 million or so clones, 80% to 95% found once. The source material was naive CD4+ T cells from PBMCs. The receptors shown here come from a man aged 18 to 29 in good health. Some clones in this sample may be carry-over from other donors' samples. Each CDR3 is given without its conserved first and last residue. A D gene is named only where the DNA matches it firmly.

D | J | V | CDR3
TRBD1 | TRBJ2-7 | TRBV27 | ASSLAGTGSYEQY
TRBD2 | TRBJ2-7 | TRBV5-1 | ASSLAGLAGGSYEQY
TRBD1 | TRBJ2-3 | TRBV27 | ASSPGQVRGTDTQY
TRBD1 | TRBJ2-5 | TRBV5-1 | ASSLGRGLETQY
NA | TRBJ1-2 | TRBV9 | ASSPGRNYGYT
NA | TRBJ1-1 | TRBV6-4 | ASSEELNTEAF
NA | TRBJ1-5 | TRBV19 | ASSIGGRYQPQH
TRBD1 | TRBJ2-3 | TRBV11-3 | ASSSRQGVGDTQY
NA | TRBJ2-7 | TRBV6-6 | ASSYGGVRAYEQY
TRBD1 | TRBJ1-1 | TRBV7-2 | ASSPRTGGLEAF
NA | TRBJ2-1 | TRBV7-3 | ASSEDRVNEQF
NA | TRBJ1-1 | TRBV6-1 | ASSEMAGNTEAF
NA | TRBJ1-5 | TRBV11-2 | ASSPGSYQPQH
NA | TRBJ1-5 | TRBV2 | ASNHRPNDQPQH
NA | TRBJ2-3 | TRBV11-1 | ASSSRDRGTDTQY
NA | TRBJ2-1 | TRBV5-1 | ASSLGAVNEQF
NA | TRBJ2-3 | TRBV15 | ATSREGVGLRRTDTQY
TRBD1 | TRBJ2-7 | TRBV13 | ASSLQQGAFEQY
TRBD1 | TRBJ2-2 | TRBV7-3 | ASSSRTGLNTGELF
TRBD2 | TRBJ2-3 | TRBV7-9 | ASSLLAGVGDTQY
NA | TRBJ2-7 | TRBV2 | ASSEDEGRSTYEQY
TRBD1 | TRBJ2-1 | TRBV14 | ASSQAGTGKVNEQF
TRBD1 | TRBJ2-2 | TRBV6-1 | ASSEFTGVNTGELF
NA | TRBJ2-1 | TRBV5-4 | ASAARTSNNEQF
NA | TRBJ2-5 | TRBV7-3 | ASSPGHHNRETQY
NA | TRBJ1-3 | TRBV30 | AWSVIGGENTIY
NA | TRBJ2-1 | TRBV18 | ASSPSSYNEQF
TRBD1 | TRBJ2-4 | TRBV5-6 | ASSLTGVGPKNIQY
NA | TRBJ2-3 | TRBV7-6 | ASSLASYTDTQY
TRBD2 | TRBJ2-1 | TRBV5-1 | ASSLSRIALTSGIPWYNEQF
TRBD2 | TRBJ2-3 | TRBV7-9 | ASSWGLAGADTQY
TRBD1 | TRBJ2-2 | TRBV5-1 | ASSLATGTNTGELF
NA | TRBJ2-4 | TRBV29-1 | SVRGRAKNIQY
NA | TRBJ2-3 | TRBV2 | ATKEGYTDTQY
NA | TRBJ2-1 | TRBV11-2 | ASSSLARRRDNEQF
TRBD1 | TRBJ2-1 | TRBV15 | ATSRGGTGDNEQF
NA | TRBJ2-1 | TRBV12-5 | ASGAMNEQF
NA | TRBJ2-7 | TRBV11-2 | ASSQAGAYDYEQY
TRBD1 | TRBJ1-1 | TRBV30 | AWINYGQGEVEAF
TRBD2 | TRBJ2-3 | TRBV7-9 | ASSPRGLAGADTQY
NA | TRBJ2-5 | TRBV14 | ASSQDGRGETQY
TRBD2 | TRBJ2-1 | TRBV11-2 | ASSLWASGSISYNEQF
NA | TRBJ1-2 | TRBV2 | ASREDYGYT
NA | TRBJ2-3 | TRBV29-1 | SVVGVLTDTQY
NA | TRBJ1-1 | TRBV21-1 | ASSSPLTGRAMNTEAF
NA | TRBJ2-3 | TRBV7-2 | ASSLGTSTDTQY
NA | TRBJ2-7 | TRBV28 | ASTTQKAGGSYEQY